The 28 T cell receptor beta chains below come from one sample, sequenced in a study of T cell responses to AZD1222 COVID-19 vaccine. TCRdb keeps only in-frame clones here, not all; method: immunoSEQ multiplex PCR. In the table there are roughly 130,000 clones, about 90% of which are singletons. This specimen was peripheral blood, taken on day 0 of AZD1222 vaccination. The origin of the receptors is an adult in good health.

Here the CDR3 DNA reads TGTGCCAGCAGCGTAAGAGGACAGGGGGCGGATGAGCAGTACTTC. This encodes CASSVRGQGADEQYF. The chain employs TRBV9 and TRBJ2-7, with 11 positions matching TRBD1. Germline CDR1 SGDLS, CDR2 YYNGEE. V shed 1 base and J 7 bases; nucleotides not matched to a gene: 7. The CDR3 consists of 15 residues.

The rearrangement uses TRBV29-1 and TRBJ2-4, with D tentatively TRBD2 (5 bases). V shed 5 bases and J shed 8 bases, with 10 bases lying between them. Germline CDR1 and CDR2: SQVTM and ANQGSEA. The CDR3 runs 11 residues. For the CDR3, the DNA is TGCAGCGTTAACGGCGGGCACATTCAGTACTTC. It encodes CSVNGGHIQYF.

The CDR3 is CASRASGANVLTF. CDR3 in DNA: TGTGCCAGCAGGGCTAGTGGGGCCAACGTCCTGACTTTC. The rearrangement joins TRBV2 to TRBJ2-6; no firm D call. The CDR3 is made up of 13 amino acids. V was clipped by 6 bases and J by 3 bases, with 6 bases between them. Germline V gene sequence: CDR1 SNHLY, CDR2 FYNNEI.

The chain uses TRBV5-1 and TRBJ2-7; the match to TRBD1 covers 9 bases. The junction had 3 bases not matched to a gene; V was cut back by 5 bases and J by 3 bases. This CDR3 comprises 13 residues. Looked up from germline, CDR1 is SGHRS and CDR2 is YFSETQ. The CDR3 bases are TGCGCCAGCAGTAAGGGACAGGGCTACGAGCAGTACTTC. This gives the protein CASSKGQGYEQYF.

This clone was counted between two and nine times. The chain combines TRBV19 with TRBJ2-2, with D maybe TRBD1 (5 bases). Trimming cost V 3 bases and J 4 bases, with 12 bases left between them. The CDR3 loop spans 15 amino acids. Germline V lookup: CDR1 LNHDA, CDR2 SQIVND (reference sequence). The CDR3, as DNA: TGTGCCAGTAGTATTGGTGCTAGGGGCACCGGGGAGCTGTTTTTT. Its protein is CASSIGARGTGELFF.

The chain uses TRBV10-1 and TRBJ1-1, with 7 bases fitting TRBD1. After removal of 5 bases from V and 4 bases from J, the junction contained 4 bases not matched to a gene. Looked up from germline, CDR1 is WNHNN and CDR2 is SYGVQD (reference sequence). The CDR3 spans 13 residues. CDR3 DNA: TGCGCCAGCAGTAGACAGGGTGGCACTGAAGCTTTCTTT. Its translation is CASSRQGGTEAFF.

This chain joins TRBV3-1 (or the pseudogene TRBV3-2) and TRBJ2-1, with D perhaps TRBD1 (7 bases). V lost 1 base and J lost 7, with 14 bases in between. In germline, CDR1 is LGHDT, CDR2 YNNKEL (reference sequence). CDR3 length equals 15 residues. CDR3 DNA: TGTGCCAGCAGCCAAGTAGGGGGGACAGTTAATGAGCAGTTCTTC. Translated: CASSQVGGTVNEQFF.

This clone was observed once. V is TRBV5-5 and J is TRBJ1-5; 7 nucleotides agree with TRBD1. This CDR3 region has 15 residues. Germline lookup yields CDR1 SGHKS and CDR2 YYEKEE (reference sequence). The junction had 10 bases not matched to a gene; V was cut back by 5 bases and J by 5 bases. The CDR3 loop reads CASSPMGDSYQPQHF. CDR3 bases: TGTGCCAGCAGTCCAATGGGGGACAGTTATCAGCCCCAGCATTTT.

The rearrangement joins TRBV5-1 to TRBJ2-3; D is uncertain. The V gene lost 3 bases and the J gene lost 5 bases, with 16 bases spanning the gap. CDR1 and CDR2 from the germline V gene are SGHRS and YFSETQ. The CDR3 length is 15 residues. The CDR3 reads CASSYQTGVGDTQYF. CDR3 sequence (DNA): TGCGCCAGCAGCTACCAAACTGGTGTTGGAGATACGCAGTATTTT.

This sequence joins TRBV6-5 and TRBJ1-3; 10 bases map to TRBD1. Germline V gives CDR1 MNHEY, CDR2 SVGAGI. J was trimmed by 5 bases and V by 5 bases; bases with no gene match: 3. The CDR3 consists of 14 residues. The CDR3 protein is CASSPGQGRNTIYF. As DNA, the CDR3 is TGTGCCAGCAGTCCGGGACAGGGGAGAAACACCATATATTTT.

This clone is a singleton in its sample. The J gene is TRBJ2-3, the V gene TRBV7-3; D is possibly TRBD2 (5 bases). Germline assignment: CDR1 SGHTA and CDR2 FQGTGA. This CDR3 region has 16 residues. The V and J ends lost 5 bases and 3 bases respectively, with 18 bases between them. CDR3 nucleotide sequence: TGTGCCAGCAGCGCCAATCGCGCTAGCACAACAGATACGCAGTATTTT. It yields the protein CASSANRASTTDTQYF.

This chain uses TRBV30 with TRBJ1-6; D not resolved. Germline-derived CDR1 and CDR2 are GTSNPN and SVGIG (reference sequence). The length of the CDR3 is 13 residues. Trimming took 4 bases from V and 7 from J, leaving 11 bases between them. CDR3 DNA: TGTGCCTGGACAGAGGGCCTAAATTCACCCCTCCACTTT. Its protein product is CAWTEGLNSPLHF. The full variable domain, its missing parts supplied by reference TRBV30 and TRBJ1-6, is SQTIHQWPATLVQPVGSPLSLECTVEGTSNPNLYWYRQAAGRGLQLLFYSVGIGQISSEVPQNLSASRPQDRQFILSSKKLLLSDSGFYLCAWTEGLNSPLHFGNGTRLTVT.

The chain combines TRBV4-3 with TRBJ2-3; 9 bases are shared with TRBD2. The trim removed 2 bases at V and 1 base at J, leaving 1 base unmatched. The CDR3 spans 15 residues. Looked up from germline, CDR1 is LGHNA and CDR2 is YSLEER. The CDR3 here is CASSQRLAGTDTQYF. The CDR3 coding sequence is TGCGCCAGCAGCCAACGACTAGCGGGCACAGATACGCAGTATTTT.

The rearrangement uses TRBV19 and TRBJ2-7, with D perhaps being TRBD1 or TRBD2 (5 bases each). Germline V gene sequence: CDR1 LNHDA, CDR2 SQIVND (reference sequence). The ends were cut back, 5 bases at V and 7 bases at J, with 12 bases in the middle. This CDR3 comprises 12 residues. The CDR3 DNA is TGTGCCAGTAGTGAGGGGACCGGGGAGCAGTACTTC. Its translation is CASSEGTGEQYF.

The CDR3 bases are TGTGCCATCAGCGCCGGGGGGACAGGGGGCCCCTCTGGCTACACCTTC. Amino acid sequence: CAISAGGTGGPSGYTF. V gene TRBV10-3 combines with J gene TRBJ1-2; TRBD1 matches at 12 bases. CDR1 is ENHRY, CDR2 SYGVKD, per germline. V shed 6 bases and J 7 bases; nucleotides not matched to a gene: 12. CDR3 length: 16 amino acids.

This rearrangement joins TRBV3-1 (or the pseudogene TRBV3-2) to TRBJ2-7, with TRBD2 identical over 9 bases. The V and J ends lost 7 bases and 7 bases, in that order; junction bases with no gene match: 11. The CDR3 sequence is 14 residues long. Germline CDR1 reads LGHDT; CDR2 reads YNNKEL (reference sequence). Written as DNA, the CDR3 is TGTGCCAGCATCTCATCTAGCGGGGCCCGGGAGCAGTACTTC. It encodes CASISSSGAREQYF.

The chain links TRBV14 to TRBJ2-7, with D uncertain. Trimming cost V 0 bases and J 0 bases, with 15 bases left between them. The germline V gene encodes CDR1 SGHDN and CDR2 FVKESK. The CDR3 runs 17 residues. For the CDR3, the DNA is TGTGCCAGCAGCCAAGATTTAGGCAACTTCCTCTCCTACGAGCAGTACTTC. As protein: CASSQDLGNFLSYEQYF.

V is TRBV5-5 and J is TRBJ2-7, with 8 bases lining up with TRBD2. V lost 0 bases, J lost 11 bases, and 1 base stayed unmatched. Germline CDR1 and CDR2: SGHKS and YYEKEE (reference sequence). This CDR3 comprises 11 residues. The CDR3 DNA is TGTGCCAGCAGCTTGGAGGGACTAGAGTACTTC. It translates to CASSLEGLEYF.

The genes are TRBV12-3 or TRBV12-4 and TRBJ2-2; D is possibly TRBD2 (6 bases). This CDR3 region has 13 residues. Between the trimmed V and J ends, which lost 2 bases and 7 bases, there was a span of 8 bases. The CDR3 bases are TGTGCCAGCAGTTTACCGGGGGTCGGGGAGCTGTTTTTT. This codes for CASSLPGVGELFF.

Turning to this clone: The germline gene is not matched at one end of the junction; a read error may be the cause. J is TRBJ2-3 and V is TRBV7-7, with a tentative D call TRBD2 (6 bases). The CDR3 runs 14 residues. The V gene's germline CDR1 is SSHAT and CDR2 FNYEAQ (reference sequence). The chain's CDR3 is CASSRGTSTDTQYF. The CDR3 DNA sequence: TGTGCTAGCAGCCGAGGGACTAGCACAGATACGCAGTATTTT. Full variable domain (missing parts from reference TRBV7-7 and TRBJ2-3): GAGVSQSPRYKVTKRGQDVTLRCDPISSHATLYWYQQALGQGPEFLTYFNYEAQPDKSGLPSDRFSAERPEGSISTLTIQRTEQRDSAMYRCASSRGTSTDTQYFGPGTRLTVL.

This sequence joins TRBV5-4 and TRBJ2-7; TRBD2 might be the D (7 bases). The CDR3 has 13 amino acids. The V gene lost 5 bases and the J gene lost 6 bases, with 15 bases spanning the gap. Per germline, CDR1 SGHNT and CDR2 YYREEE (reference sequence). CDR3 in DNA: TGTGCCAGCAGTAAGGGGGGGCCGGGCGAGCAGTACTTC. It specifies CASSKGGPGEQYF.

J is TRBJ2-1 and V is TRBV19; the D is unclear. The germline V gene encodes CDR1 LNHDA and CDR2 SQIVND (reference sequence). The V and J ends lost 0 bases and 8 bases respectively, with 14 bases between them. This CDR3 is 15 amino acids long. CDR3 nucleotide sequence: TGTGCCAGTAGTATAGATCCCCCTAGGCTCCATGAGCAGTTCTTC. The encoded protein is CASSIDPPRLHEQFF.

The rearrangement joins TRBV29-1 to TRBJ2-3; TRBD2 is a possible D gene (5 bases). The CDR3 consists of 11 residues. Germline assignment: CDR1 SQVTM and CDR2 ANQGSEA. V lost 8 bases to trimming and J lost 5 bases, with 11 bases between them. This chain's CDR3 is CSILRGDTQYF. In DNA, the CDR3 is TGCAGCATCCTCCGGGGAGATACGCAGTATTTT.

Here the CDR3 reads CSGNWGSSDTQYF. CDR3 coding DNA: TGCAGCGGTAACTGGGGGTCGTCAGATACGCAGTATTTT. The V call is TRBV29-1, the J call TRBJ2-3; D might be TRBD1 or TRBD2, each matching 5 bases. CDR1 and CDR2 (germline): SQVTM, ANQGSEA. Trimming removed 7 bases from V and 4 bases from J, with 15 bases in between. The CDR3 is made up of 13 amino acids.

This clone was detected ten times or more. The chain has TRBV2 and TRBJ2-7; TRBD1 agrees at 9 bases. The V gene's germline CDR1 is SNHLY and CDR2 FYNNEI. There are 12 residues in the CDR3. DNA of the CDR3: TGTGCTACGGGACAGGGCTCCTACGAGCAGTACTTC. Translation gives CATGQGSYEQYF.

V gene TRBV4-3 combines with J gene TRBJ1-2, with 7 nucleotides matching TRBD1. Germline V gene sequence: CDR1 LGHNA, CDR2 YSLEER. The CDR3 totals 15 residues. J was trimmed by 4 bases and V by 1 base; bases with no gene match: 6. In DNA, the CDR3 is TGCGCCAGCAGCCAAGGGAGGGGGCTTGGCTATGGCTACACCTTC. Protein product: CASSQGRGLGYGYTF.

The count of this clone is one. V usage is TRBV7-2 and J usage is TRBJ2-3; D is uncertain. The V end lost 3 bases, the J end lost 0 bases, and 7 bases lay between the germline ends. The CDR3 length is 14 residues. CDR1 is SGHTA, CDR2 FQGNSA, per germline. CDR3 in amino acids: CASSLSQSTDTQYF. The CDR3 DNA reads as TGTGCCAGCAGCTTGTCTCAGAGCACAGATACGCAGTATTTT.

J is TRBJ2-1 and V is TRBV7-3; 9 nucleotides line up with TRBD1. The CDR3 contains 16 residues. Germline V gene data show CDR1 as SGHTA and CDR2 as FQGTGA. Trimming at V came to 1 base and at J to 4 bases, leaving 5 bases not matched to a gene. CDR3 sequence (DNA): TGTGCCAGCAGCTTAAGTCGGGGACAGGGTTACAATGAGCAGTTCTTC. Translating it yields CASSLSRGQGYNEQFF. The complete variable domain, with remaining parts taken from reference TRBV7-3 and TRBJ2-1, reads GAGVSQTPSNKVTEKGKYVELRCDPISGHTALYWYRQSLGQGPEFLIYFQGTGAADDSGLPNDRFFAVRPEGSVSTLKIQRTERGDSAVYLCASSLSRGQGYNEQFFGPGTRLTVL.